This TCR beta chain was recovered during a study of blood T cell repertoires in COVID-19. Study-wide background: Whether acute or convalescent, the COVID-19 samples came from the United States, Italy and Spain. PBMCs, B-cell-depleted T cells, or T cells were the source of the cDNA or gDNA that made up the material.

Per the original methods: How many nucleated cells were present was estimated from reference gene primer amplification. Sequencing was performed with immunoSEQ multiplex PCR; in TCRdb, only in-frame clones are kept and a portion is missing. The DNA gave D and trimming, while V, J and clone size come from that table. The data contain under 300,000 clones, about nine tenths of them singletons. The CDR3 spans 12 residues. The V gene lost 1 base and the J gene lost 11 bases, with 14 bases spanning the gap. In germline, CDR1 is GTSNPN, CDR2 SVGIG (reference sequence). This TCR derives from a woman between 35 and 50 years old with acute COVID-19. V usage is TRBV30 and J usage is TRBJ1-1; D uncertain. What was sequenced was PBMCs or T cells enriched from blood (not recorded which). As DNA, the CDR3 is TGTGCCTGGAGTGCCCTAGCCCGAGGGGCTTTCTTT. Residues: CAWSALARGAFF.